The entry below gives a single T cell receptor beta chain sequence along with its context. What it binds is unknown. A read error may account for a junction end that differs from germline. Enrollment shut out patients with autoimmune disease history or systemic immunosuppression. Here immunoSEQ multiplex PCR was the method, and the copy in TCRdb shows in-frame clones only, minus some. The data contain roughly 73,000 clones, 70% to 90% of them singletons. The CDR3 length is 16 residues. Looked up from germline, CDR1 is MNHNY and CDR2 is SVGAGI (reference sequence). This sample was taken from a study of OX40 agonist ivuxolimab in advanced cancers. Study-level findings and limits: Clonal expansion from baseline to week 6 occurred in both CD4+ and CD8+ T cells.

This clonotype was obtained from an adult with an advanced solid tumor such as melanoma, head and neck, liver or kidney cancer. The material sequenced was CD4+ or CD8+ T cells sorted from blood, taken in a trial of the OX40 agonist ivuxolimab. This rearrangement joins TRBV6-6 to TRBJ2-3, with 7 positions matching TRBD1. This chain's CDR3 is CAGSGIPGQSTDTQYF. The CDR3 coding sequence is TGTGCCGGCAGTGGGATTCCGGGACAGAGCACAGATACGCAGTATTTT.